Presented here are 28 T cell receptor beta chains from one specimen sequenced in a study of monozygotic twins with inflammatory bowel disease. TCRdb reanalyzed the 5' RACE reads, giving one entry per CDR3 protein sequence and no DNA. This sample's table reports around 450,000 distinct CDR3 sequences. Sequencing used blood. The receptors originated from a human donor with ulcerative colitis or Crohn's disease, or a healthy co-twin of an affected twin (not recorded which).

This sequence joins TRBV6-2 or TRBV6-3 and TRBJ2-4. The CDR3 is made up of 13 amino acids. The germline V gene has CDR1 MNHEY and CDR2 SVGEGT. CDR3 protein: CASSYDTKNIQYF.

The rearrangement links TRBV7-2 to TRBJ2-3; TCRdb gives TRBD2 as the D gene, but with no DNA this cannot be confirmed. There are 14 residues in the CDR3. Germline CDR1 SGHTA, CDR2 FQGNSA. CDR3 sequence reads: CASSLAGSPSSQYF.

V usage is TRBV7-6 and J usage is TRBJ2-1; the TRBD1 assignment by TCRdb is unverifiable without DNA. The CDR3 runs to 15 residues. Germline V CDR1 and CDR2: SGHVS, FNYEAQ. CDR3 sequence: CASSPVGGGTNEQFF. The whole variable domain, remainder taken from reference TRBV7-6 and TRBJ2-1, is GAGVSQSPRYKVTKRGQDVALRCDPISGHVSLYWYRQALGQGPEFLTYFNYEAQQDKSGLPNDRFSAERPEGSISTLTIQRTEQRDSAMYRCASSPVGGGTNEQFFGPGTRLTVL.

V and J are TRBV4-3 and TRBJ1-2; TCRdb outputs TRBD1, but without DNA this stays unchecked. CDR3 length: 18 residues. Germline loops: CDR1 LGHNA, CDR2 YSLEER. This chain's CDR3 is CASSPLQGTAFSNYGYTF.

V gene TRBV5-1 combines with J gene TRBJ2-4; checking the TCRdb D call of TRBD2 is not possible without DNA. Germline assignment: CDR1 SGHRS and CDR2 YFSETQ. The CDR3 covers 15 residues. The CDR3 is CVSSRSGGAGNIQYF.

This chain connects TRBV20-1 to TRBJ2-7; the D gene TCRdb calls, TRBD2, cannot be checked with no DNA. The CDR3 loop spans 16 amino acids. The germline CDR1 and CDR2 sequences are DFQATT and SNEGSKA (reference sequence). CDR3 region: CSARDPVSPRTYEQYF.

This chain uses TRBV3-1 with TRBJ2-3; lacking DNA, the TRBD1 call made by TCRdb goes unchecked. The CDR3 extends over 20 amino acids. CDR1 and CDR2 (germline): LGHDT, YNNKEL (reference sequence). The CDR3 is CASSQDKVVLHRPVTDTQYF.

This chain links TRBV7-6 with TRBJ1-5. Per the germline V gene, CDR1 is SGHVS and CDR2 is FNYEAQ. The CDR3 spans 13 residues. The CDR3 spells CASSSGVDQPQHF.

The gene calls are TRBV30 and TRBJ1-2; TCRdb lists TRBD1, though no DNA is available to test this call. The CDR3 has 16 residues. Germline-derived CDR1 and CDR2 are GTSNPN and SVGIG (reference sequence). The CDR3 sequence: CAWRPPPDSGSYGYTF.

The genes are TRBV20-1 and TRBJ1-2; the D call from TCRdb, TRBD1, cannot be confirmed without DNA. Germline-derived CDR1 and CDR2 are DFQATT and SNEGSKA (reference sequence). This CDR3 region has 12 residues. The CDR3 loop reads CSGSAGDYGYTF.

The chain recombines TRBV20-1 with TRBJ2-1; lacking DNA, the TRBD1 call made by TCRdb goes unchecked. Germline loops: CDR1 DFQATT, CDR2 SNEGSKA (reference sequence). The CDR3 loop spans 14 amino acids. The CDR3 spells CSARARQGWDEQFF.

The chain uses TRBV11-1 and TRBJ1-1. Germline V CDR1 and CDR2: SGHAT, FQDESV (reference sequence). CDR3 length equals 14 residues. The CDR3 here is CASSLLGKNTEAFF.

The chain carries TRBV7-2 and TRBJ2-5; TCRdb lists TRBD1, though no DNA is available to test this call. Looked up from germline, CDR1 is SGHTA and CDR2 is FQGNSA. This CDR3 region has 15 residues. The CDR3 spells CASTPVPGREGTQYF.

The V call is TRBV12-3 or TRBV12-4, the J call TRBJ1-1. The CDR3 sequence is 16 residues long. CDR3 amino acids: CASKLARQFMNTEAFF.

J is TRBJ2-7 and V is TRBV7-2. Germline V gene data show CDR1 as SGHTA and CDR2 as FQGNSA. The CDR3 loop spans 16 amino acids. CDR3 sequence reads: CASSLESRGGSYEQYF.

The chain combines TRBV5-1 with TRBJ2-2; TCRdb designates TRBD1, a call that cannot be tested without DNA. Germline CDR1 is SGHRS and CDR2 is YFSETQ. The length of the CDR3 is 14 residues. This chain's CDR3 is CASSRDRDTGELFF.

The chain has TRBV28 and TRBJ2-1; TCRdb proposes TRBD1, but this gene call is untestable without DNA. Germline V gene lookup returns CDR1 MDHEN and CDR2 SYDVKM. The length of the CDR3 is 15 residues. The CDR3: CASSFGGGVYNEQFF.

V usage is TRBV7-2 and J usage is TRBJ1-3; TCRdb outputs TRBD1, but without DNA this stays unchecked. The CDR3 has 17 residues. Germline assignment: CDR1 SGHTA and CDR2 FQGNSA. The CDR3 reads CASSSKGQGGTGNTIYF.

V and J are TRBV18 and TRBJ1-6. From germline, CDR1 is KGHSH and CDR2 LQKENI. CDR3 size: 15 residues. CDR3 sequence: CASSPPGTHNSPLHF.

The J gene is TRBJ1-2, the V gene TRBV28; the TRBD1 assignment by TCRdb is unverifiable without DNA. This CDR3 comprises 13 residues. CDR1 is MDHEN, CDR2 SYDVKM, per germline. CDR3 sequence: CASSRTGAGGYTF.

The chain carries TRBV5-1 and TRBJ1-2; TCRdb selects TRBD1, and the lack of DNA leaves this call unchecked. This CDR3 spans 13 amino acids. Germline CDR1 reads SGHRS; CDR2 reads YFSETQ. Here the CDR3 reads CASSPAGADGYTF.

The chain has TRBV10-3 and TRBJ1-3; TCRdb reports TRBD1, a call that lacks DNA to check it against. The CDR3 length is 16 residues. The germline V gene has CDR1 ENHRY and CDR2 SYGVKD. The CDR3 sequence: CATKTQGTASGNTIYF.

The CDR3 sequence is CASTFGDGPYGYTF. V gene TRBV7-9 combines with J gene TRBJ1-2. The CDR3 contains 14 residues. Germline CDR1 is SEHNR and CDR2 is FQNEAQ (reference sequence).

CDR3 sequence: CASSIAEWNEQFF. The genes are TRBV19 and TRBJ2-1. Germline-derived CDR1 and CDR2 are LNHDA and SQIVND (reference sequence). The CDR3 runs 13 residues.

This chain connects TRBV6-6 to TRBJ2-7; lacking DNA, the TRBD1 call made by TCRdb goes unchecked. Per the germline V gene, CDR1 is MNHNY and CDR2 is SVGAGI (reference sequence). The length of the CDR3 is 12 residues. The CDR3 sequence is CASRDREYEQYF.

This chain links TRBV28 with TRBJ2-3. Germline V lookup: CDR1 MDHEN, CDR2 SYDVKM. This CDR3 is built from 14 residues. The chain's CDR3 is CASRTNIRTDTQYF.

The chain combines TRBV4-2 with TRBJ2-5. This CDR3 is 14 amino acids long. From germline, CDR1 is LGHNA and CDR2 YNFKEQ. This chain's CDR3 is CASSLSDTQETQYF.

The V and J genes are TRBV7-9 and TRBJ2-7. Germline CDR1 SEHNR, CDR2 FQNEAQ (reference sequence). The CDR3 is 13 residues long. The CDR3 protein is CASSLFSSYEQYF.